This section outlines one TCR beta chain sequence together with its context. The trim removed 3 bases at V and 13 bases at J, leaving 14 bases unmatched. Germline V gene sequence: CDR1 KGHSH, CDR2 LQKENI. This CDR3 has 14 residues. Original handling: The authors estimated nucleated cell counts from reference gene primer amplification. The method was immunoSEQ multiplex PCR; TCRdb's version includes in-frame clones alone and lacks a portion of them. That table furnishes V, J and clone size, whereas the DNA furnished D and trimming. The sample lists about 230,000 clones, approximately 88% occurring once. These data originate in a study of blood T cell repertoires in COVID-19. Overall study context: PBMCs, B-cell-depleted T cells, or T cells were the source of the cDNA or gDNA that made up the material.

Sequenced sample: peripheral blood. The sequence came from a man aged 40-49 years with acute or convalescent COVID-19. The rearrangement links TRBV18 to TRBJ1-2; 7 nucleotides match TRBD1. CDR3 sequence: CASSPARTGLTITF. The CDR3 DNA follows: TGTGCCAGCTCACCTGCGAGGACAGGATTGACGATCACCTTC.